The rows below give T cell receptor beta chains drawn from one sample of a study of T cell repertoires in cytomegalovirus infection. TCRdb used MiXCR to reprocess the reads, holding one entry per CDR3 protein. This sample yields about 830,000 distinct CDR3 sequences, of which less than 35% are seen a single time; around 12% belongs to the top ten. Their specific antigens are unknown. The source material was cultured CD8+ T cells from PBMCs, sampled from culture after CMV antigen stimulation. The receptors were gathered from a human donor in good health (CMV status not recorded). Some clones in this sample may be carry-over from other donors' samples. The CDR3 runs from the conserved cysteine through the conserved F or W. Each record gives: V gene, J gene, D gene, clone size, CDR3 protein, CDR3 DNA. The D gene is left open where the match is weak. Clone size is stated in some rows and not others, as once, few, many or a class when expanded.

TRBV7-6	TRBJ2-7	NA	few	CASSSLVGGPAYEQYF	TGTGCCAGCAGCTCCCTAGTTGGGGGGCCGGCCTACGAGCAGTACTTC
TRBV10-2	TRBJ2-3	NA	many	CASTQDGASADTQYF	TGCGCCAGCACCCAAGATGGAGCGTCGGCCGATACGCAGTATTTT
TRBV2	TRBJ1-1	NA	NA	CASSDGSRGGYTEAFF	TGTGCCAGCAGTGATGGTTCGCGTGGAGGTTACACTGAAGCTTTCTTT
TRBV6-6	TRBJ2-7	NA	NA	CASSPAGVGYEQYF	TGTGCCAGCAGTCCTGCAGGGGTTGGATACGAGCAGTACTTC
TRBV18	TRBJ2-1	NA	once	CASSPTNGHEQFF	TGTGCCAGCTCACCAACTAATGGTCATGAGCAGTTCTTC
TRBV7-8	TRBJ1-2	NA	few	CASSLVLRTGYTF	TGTGCCAGCAGCTTAGTCCTGAGGACTGGCTACACCTTC
TRBV7-4	TRBJ1-5	NA	NA	CASSLRLAGDSNQPQHF	TGTGCCAGCAGCTTGAGACTAGCCGGTGATAGCAATCAGCCCCAGCATTTT
TRBV6-2/TRBV6-3	TRBJ1-2	TRBD1	NA	CASSSTGPELLAYGYTF	TGTGCCAGCAGTTCGACAGGGCCGGAGCTCCTCGCTTATGGCTACACCTTC
TRBV7-2	TRBJ2-5	TRBD2	many	CASSLIGLAGGETQYF	TGTGCCAGCAGCTTAATCGGACTAGCGGGGGGAGAGACCCAGTACTTC
TRBV20-1	TRBJ2-4	TRBD2	NA	CSANHEWLAGGEAKNIQYF	TGCAGTGCTAACCACGAATGGCTAGCGGGAGGTGAGGCCAAAAACATTCAGTACTTC
TRBV10-3	TRBJ1-5	TRBD1	few	CAISARDRGEPQHF	TGTGCCATCAGTGCCCGGGACAGGGGGGAGCCCCAGCATTTT
TRBV13	TRBJ2-3	TRBD2	NA	CASSLLSGGDTDTQYF	TGTGCCAGCAGCTTACTTAGCGGGGGGGACACAGATACGCAGTATTTT
TRBV28	TRBJ2-1	TRBD2	few	CAIPGLAGSFSYNEQFF	TGTGCCATCCCGGGACTAGCGGGATCGTTCTCCTACAATGAGCAGTTCTTC
TRBV4-2	TRBJ2-3	NA	NA	CASSPEGAAADTQYF	TGTGCCAGCAGCCCGGAAGGAGCGGCGGCGGATACGCAGTATTTT
TRBV4-1	TRBJ2-1	NA	NA	CASSRTGAQYNEQFF	TGCGCCAGCAGCCGAACCGGGGCCCAATACAATGAGCAGTTCTTC
TRBV29-1	TRBJ2-3	TRBD2	few	CSVEDPWASGTSTDTQYF	TGCAGCGTTGAAGATCCATGGGCTAGCGGAACTAGCACAGATACGCAGTATTTT
TRBV12-3/TRBV12-4	TRBJ1-1	TRBD1	few	CASSPGQEAFF	TGTGCCAGCAGCCCGGGACAGGAAGCTTTCTTT
TRBV4-1	TRBJ1-2	NA	NA	CASSHAARAQNTKVSYGYTF	TGCGCCAGCAGCCACGCGGCGCGGGCGCAGAACACCAAAGTCAGTTATGGCTACACCTTC
TRBV27	TRBJ2-5	TRBD1	NA	CASSSWQGDQETQYF	TGTGCCAGCAGCTCGTGGCAGGGGGACCAAGAGACCCAGTACTTC
TRBV2	TRBJ2-2	TRBD2	NA	CASSVSASGGPGSSNSNTGELFF	TGTGCCAGCAGTGTTTCGGCTAGCGGGGGGCCCGGATCCAGCAACTCAAACACCGGGGAGCTGTTTTTT
TRBV19	TRBJ1-1	NA	NA	CASSIASYTEAFF	TGTGCCAGTAGTATCGCTAGTTACACTGAAGCTTTCTTT
TRBV6-5	TRBJ1-1	NA	once	CASSYSSWGSAQDTEAFF	TGTGCCAGCAGTTACTCCTCTTGGGGCTCCGCGCAGGACACTGAAGCTTTCTTT
TRBV12-3/TRBV12-4	TRBJ2-7	TRBD1	NA	CASTQWSTGDVYEQYF	TGTGCCAGCACCCAGTGGTCGACAGGGGACGTCTACGAGCAGTACTTC
TRBV5-4	TRBJ2-1	NA	NA	CANSLAGLHLNNEQFF	TGTGCCAACAGCTTGGCCGGACTCCATCTAAACAATGAGCAGTTCTTC
TRBV6-6	TRBJ2-3	TRBD2	few	CASSYSRTSGGAIDTQYF	TGTGCCAGCAGTTACTCGAGAACTAGCGGGGGGGCGATAGATACGCAGTATTTT
TRBV25-1	TRBJ1-6	NA	NA	CASSEYVSSYNSPLHF	TGTGCCAGCAGTGAATACGTCAGCTCCTATAATTCACCCCTCCACTTT
TRBV7-2	TRBJ2-7	NA	few	CASASSSYEQYF	TGTGCCAGCGCTAGCAGCTCCTACGAGCAGTACTTC
TRBV2	TRBJ2-3	NA	NA	CASSEAFLRGLNTDTQYF	TGTGCCAGCAGTGAAGCGTTCCTGAGGGGCCTTAACACAGATACGCAGTATTTT
TRBV2	TRBJ1-4	NA	NA	CASSPTPRQRHWEKLFF	TGTGCCAGCAGCCCTACCCCCCGACAGCGACATTGGGAAAAACTGTTTTTT
TRBV2	TRBJ2-2	NA	NA	CASSRTYSYTGELFF	TGTGCCAGCAGTCGGACATATTCTTACACCGGGGAGCTGTTTTTT
TRBV9	TRBJ2-5	TRBD2	NA	CASSATGTNPETQYF	TGTGCCAGCAGCGCTACCGGGACTAACCCCGAGACCCAGTACTTC
TRBV7-6	TRBJ2-1	NA	many	CASSLGGLEQFF	TGTGCCAGCAGCTTAGGGGGTCTTGAGCAGTTCTTC
TRBV7-9	TRBJ1-1	NA	many	CASSLARGGGEAFF	TGTGCCAGCAGCTTAGCCAGGGGAGGAGGTGAAGCTTTCTTT
TRBV6-5	TRBJ1-2	NA	few	CASSYSGGGYGYTF	TGTGCCAGCAGTTACTCAGGAGGGGGCTATGGCTACACCTTC
TRBV2	TRBJ2-3	TRBD2	NA	CASSKKTLSGTSTDTQYF	TGTGCCAGCAGTAAAAAAACCCTCAGCGGGACTAGCACAGATACGCAGTATTTT
TRBV7-6	TRBJ1-1	NA	NA	CASSPHIHLGAFF	TGTGCCAGCAGCCCCCATATACACCTTGGTGCTTTCTTT
TRBV6-5	TRBJ1-5	NA	NA	CASRQGVEPQHF	TGTGCCAGCAGACAGGGAGTAGAGCCCCAGCATTTT
TRBV6-5	TRBJ1-3	NA	NA	CASTTPGQTIYF	TGTGCCAGCACTACCCCAGGACAGACCATATATTTT
TRBV7-2	TRBJ2-1	NA	many	CASLRDPNKQFF	TGTGCCAGCCTTCGGGATCCCAATAAGCAGTTCTTC
TRBV3-1	TRBJ2-7	NA	NA	CASSQDQGYEQYF	TGTGCCAGCAGCCAAGATCAGGGGTACGAGCAGTACTTC
TRBV4-3	TRBJ2-2	NA	NA	CTSSQGNTGELFF	TGCACCAGCAGCCAGGGGAACACCGGGGAGCTGTTTTTT
TRBV9	TRBJ2-1	TRBD2	few	CASSGAGVSYNEQFF	TGTGCCAGCAGCGGAGCGGGGGTGTCCTACAATGAGCAGTTCTTC
TRBV12-3/TRBV12-4	TRBJ2-1	NA	once	CASSLNEGGDEQFF	TGTGCCAGCAGTTTAAACGAGGGGGGGGATGAGCAGTTCTTC
TRBV6-1	TRBJ2-5	TRBD2	NA	CASSLEVASGGQETQYF	TGTGCCAGCAGTCTGGAGGTGGCTAGCGGGGGCCAAGAGACCCAGTACTTC
TRBV12-5	TRBJ1-2	NA	NA	CASEPSRTAADGYTF	TGTGCTAGTGAACCAAGCAGAACAGCCGCGGATGGCTACACCTTC